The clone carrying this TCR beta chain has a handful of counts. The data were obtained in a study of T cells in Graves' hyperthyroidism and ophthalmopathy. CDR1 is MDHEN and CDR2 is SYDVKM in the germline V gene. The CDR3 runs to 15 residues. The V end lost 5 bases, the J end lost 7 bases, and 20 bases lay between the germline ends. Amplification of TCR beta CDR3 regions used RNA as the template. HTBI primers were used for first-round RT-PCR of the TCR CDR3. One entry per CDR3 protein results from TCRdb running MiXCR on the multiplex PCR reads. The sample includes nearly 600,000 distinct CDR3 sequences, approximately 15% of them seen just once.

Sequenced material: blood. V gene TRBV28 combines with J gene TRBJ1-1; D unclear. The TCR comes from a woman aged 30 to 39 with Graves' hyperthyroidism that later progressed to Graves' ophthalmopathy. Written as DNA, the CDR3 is TGTGCCAGCAGTCCCTCGGGCCCCTTGGCGGGTGAAGCTTTCTTT. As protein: CASSPSGPLAGEAFF.